This entry lists 20 T cell receptor beta chains sequenced from one sample in a study of cytomegalovirus exposure and HLA in healthy donors (dated by TCRdb to the late 2010s). Library construction relied on the immunoSEQ multiplex PCR assay. For the multiplex PCR, a mixture combining 60 forward primers for TCR Vbeta segments and 13 reverse primers for TCR Jbeta segments was used. Drawn from immuneACCESS, this table holds only the in-frame rearrangements with V and J called that TCRdb kept. Clones are partly lost; checked studies trace under half to an unresolved V gene and leave the rest unexplained. The sample profile shows 150,000 to 200,000 clones; 78% of them were found once. Roughly 14% of the sample comes from the top ten. Material for sequencing was PBMCs. These receptors originate from a woman in her twenties or thirties in good health and CMV-seropositive.

The chain carries TRBV7-2 and TRBJ2-7; 8 bases agree with TRBD1. Per the germline V gene, CDR1 is SGHTA and CDR2 is FQGNSA. V lost 5 bases, J lost 5 bases, and 5 bases stayed unmatched. The CDR3 runs to 13 residues. For the CDR3, the DNA is TGTGCCAGCAGCCTTACAGGGGGTCACGAGCAGTACTTC. Protein product: CASSLTGGHEQYF.

The genes are TRBV7-9 and TRBJ2-5; 9 nucleotides align to TRBD1. Germline V gene sequence: CDR1 SEHNR, CDR2 FQNEAQ (reference sequence). Trimming removed 4 bases from V and 5 bases from J; junction bases left unmatched: 14. The CDR3 loop spans 17 amino acids. The DNA for the CDR3 is TGTGCCAGCAGCTATGGCAACAGGGGGCGGATGTTGGAGACCCAGTACTTC. Protein: CASSYGNRGRMLETQYF. Based on the CDR3 plus reference TRBV7-9 and TRBJ2-5, the full variable domain is DTGVSQNPRHKITKRGQNVTFRCDPISEHNRLYWYRQTLGQGPEFLTYFQNEAQLEKSRLLSDRFSAERPKGSFSTLEIQRTEQGDSAMYLCASSYGNRGRMLETQYFGPGTRLLVL.

The chain has TRBV6-6 and TRBJ2-1; a weak D match, TRBD2 (6 bases). V was shortened by 0 bases and J by 8 bases, with 17 bases between the two germline ends. CDR1 is MNHNY, CDR2 SVGAGI, per germline (reference sequence). The CDR3 spans 16 residues. The CDR3 DNA sequence: TGTGCCAGCAGTTACTCCTCGTCGACTAGGCCCCATGAGCAGTTCTTC. Translation: CASSYSSSTRPHEQFF.

This sequence joins TRBV7-2 and TRBJ2-5; no clear D gene. Trimming took 4 bases from V and 5 from J, leaving 8 bases between them. The length of the CDR3 is 12 residues. CDR1 SGHTA and CDR2 FQGNSA come from the germline V gene. This CDR3 is CASSSAHETQYF. CDR3 sequence (DNA): TGTGCCAGCAGCTCCGCACATGAGACCCAGTACTTC. Drawing the rest from reference TRBV7-2 and TRBJ2-5, the complete variable domain is GAGVSQSPSNKVTEKGKDVELRCDPISGHTALYWYRQSLGQGLEFLIYFQGNSAPDKSGLPSDRFSAERTGGSVSTLTIQRTQQEDSAVYLCASSSAHETQYFGPGTRLLVL.

The chain recombines TRBV28 with TRBJ1-1; unclear D gene. This CDR3 is built from 14 residues. The ends were cut back, 6 bases at V and 1 base at J, with 12 bases in the middle. CDR1 is MDHEN and CDR2 is SYDVKM in the germline V gene. The chain's CDR3 is CASRIFPKNTEAFF. CDR3 sequence (DNA): TGTGCCAGCAGAATTTTTCCCAAGAACACTGAAGCTTTCTTT.

This clone was counted between two and nine times. The CDR3 DNA reads as TGTGCCAGCAGCCGGACTAGCGGGAGCTCCTACAATGAGCAGTTCTTC. This translates into CASSRTSGSSYNEQFF. The chain combines TRBV6-6 with TRBJ2-1; 13 bases match TRBD2. The V gene end was trimmed by 6 bases and the J gene end by 0 bases; junction bases not matched to a gene: 2. CDR3 length: 16 residues. The germline V gene has CDR1 MNHNY and CDR2 SVGAGI (reference sequence).

This chain joins TRBV19 and TRBJ1-1; 12 bases map to TRBD1. V lost 6 bases, J lost 5 bases, and 7 bases stayed unmatched. CDR1 is LNHDA, CDR2 SQIVND, per germline (reference sequence). This CDR3 has 15 residues. This chain's CDR3 is CASRPGQGAYTEAFF. The DNA of the CDR3 is TGTGCCAGTAGGCCGGGACAGGGGGCTTATACTGAAGCTTTCTTT. Together with reference TRBV19 and TRBJ1-1, the CDR3 gives the full variable domain: DGGITQSPKYLFRKEGQNVTLSCEQNLNHDAMYWYRQDPGQGLRLIYYSQIVNDFQKGDIAEGYSVSREKKESFPLTVTSAQKNPTAFYLCASRPGQGAYTEAFFGQGTRLTVV.

The chain links TRBV9 to TRBJ2-3, with 8 positions matching TRBD2. The CDR3 has 15 amino acids. With 4 bases clipped from V and 3 bases from J, the junction kept 7 bases outside the gene matches. Germline V gives CDR1 SGDLS, CDR2 YYNGEE. CDR3 region: CASSTGTGGTDTQYF. CDR3 coding DNA: TGTGCCAGCAGCACGGGGACGGGAGGGACAGATACGCAGTATTTT.

The chain links TRBV13 to TRBJ2-7; 8 bases agree with TRBD2. The V gene's germline CDR1 is PRHDT and CDR2 FYEKMQ (reference sequence). The CDR3 has 16 residues. V shed 0 bases and J 3 bases; nucleotides not matched to a gene: 7. CDR3 amino acids: CASSLGREGGLYEQYF. The CDR3 region has the DNA TGTGCCAGCAGCTTAGGCCGGGAGGGGGGACTCTACGAGCAGTACTTC.

The chain links TRBV2 to TRBJ2-3; 11 bases align to TRBD2. The CDR3 loop spans 15 amino acids. Germline CDR1 reads SNHLY; CDR2 reads FYNNEI. The V and J ends lost 6 bases and 4 bases, in that order; junction bases with no gene match: 6. CDR3 DNA sequence: TGTGCCAGCAGATGGCTAGCGGGGGGCCCAGATACGCAGTATTTT. It translates to CASRWLAGGPDTQYF.

Concerning this clone itself: One end of the junction does not line up with germline, which may come from a read error. The chain recombines TRBV2 with TRBJ1-2; 10 positions match TRBD1. CDR1 is SNHLY and CDR2 is FYNNEI in the germline V gene. The CDR3 has 15 residues. The CDR3: CASSEPGQGNSGYTF. In DNA form, the CDR3 reads TGTGCCAGCAGTGAACCGGGACAGGGGAACTCTGGCTACACCTTC.

The rearrangement uses TRBV4-3 and TRBJ2-7, with 9 bases identical to TRBD1. Trimming took 4 bases from V and 3 from J; bases not matched to a gene: 10. The CDR3 sequence is 16 residues long. Germline lookup yields CDR1 LGHNA and CDR2 YSLEER. Here the CDR3 reads CASSPPSGTGYYEQYF. The DNA for the CDR3 is TGCGCCAGCAGCCCCCCCTCCGGGACAGGGTACTACGAGCAGTACTTC.

The chain joins TRBV7-2 to TRBJ1-3, with TRBD1 identical over 7 bases. Unmatched junction bases numbered 3, after V lost 3 bases and J lost 4 bases. The germline CDR1 and CDR2 sequences are SGHTA and FQGNSA. The CDR3 sequence is 14 residues long. DNA of the CDR3: TGTGCCAGCAGCTTTGGGACAGCAGGAAACACCATATATTTT. It yields the protein CASSFGTAGNTIYF. The full variable domain, its missing parts supplied by reference TRBV7-2 and TRBJ1-3, is GAGVSQSPSNKVTEKGKDVELRCDPISGHTALYWYRQSLGQGLEFLIYFQGNSAPDKSGLPSDRFSAERTGGSVSTLTIQRTQQEDSAVYLCASSFGTAGNTIYFGEGSWLTVV.

Only a few counts were recorded for this clone. The V and J genes are TRBV5-6 and TRBJ1-2; D is unclear. The CDR3 length is 14 residues. With 3 bases removed from V and 8 bases from J, the gap between germline ends came to 17 bases. CDR1 and CDR2 from the germline V gene are SGHDT and YYEEEE. The DNA for the CDR3 is TGTGCCAGCAGCTGGAGGGAAATCTATGGAGGCTACACCTTC. The encoded protein is CASSWREIYGGYTF.

The chain carries TRBV14 and TRBJ1-6; 10 nucleotides line up with TRBD1. Per germline, CDR1 SGHDN and CDR2 FVKESK. The CDR3 runs 13 residues. Trimming removed 8 bases from V and 8 bases from J; junction bases left unmatched: 3. CDR3 in DNA: TGTGCCAGCTCGGGACAGGGGTATTCACCCCTCCACTTT. Translating gives CASSGQGYSPLHF.

The V gene is TRBV6-1, the J gene TRBJ2-7, with no clear D. This CDR3 contains 10 residues. Trimming removed 5 bases at V and 6 bases at J, with 5 bases between. Germline values: CDR1 MNHNS, CDR2 SASEGT. The CDR3 sequence: CASSSGEQYF. In DNA, the CDR3 is TGTGCCAGCAGTTCAGGCGAGCAGTACTTC.

The chain is built from TRBV5-6 and TRBJ2-7, with D possibly being TRBD1 (5 bases). From germline, CDR1 is SGHDT and CDR2 YYEEEE. V dropped 4 bases and J dropped 5 bases, with 13 bases sitting between them. The CDR3 sequence is 13 residues long. The CDR3 sequence is CASSPRGAHEQYF. CDR3 nucleotides: TGTGCCAGCAGCCCCCGTGGGGCCCACGAGCAGTACTTC.

The V gene is TRBV13, the J gene TRBJ2-7; 8 nucleotides align to TRBD1. CDR1 PRHDT and CDR2 FYEKMQ come from the germline V gene (reference sequence). With 5 bases clipped from V and 5 bases from J, the junction kept 8 bases outside the gene matches. The length of the CDR3 is 14 residues. In DNA, the CDR3 is TGTGCCAGCAGCCCCCGGACAGGGCGGAACGAGCAGTACTTC. This gives the protein CASSPRTGRNEQYF.

The count of this clone is one. The V call is TRBV19, the J call TRBJ1-1; perhaps TRBD1 as D (5 bases). Germline V gene lookup returns CDR1 LNHDA and CDR2 SQIVND (reference sequence). The V end lost 6 bases, the J end lost 1 base, and 12 bases lay between the germline ends. CDR3 length equals 14 residues. The CDR3 sequence is CASRWGDENTEAFF. As DNA, the CDR3 is TGTGCCAGTAGATGGGGGGACGAGAACACTGAAGCTTTCTTT.

The rearrangement links TRBV4-1 to TRBJ2-3, with 7 bases matching TRBD2. The germline CDR1 and CDR2 sequences are MGHRA and YSYEKL. The CDR3 is made up of 16 amino acids. With V trimmed by 1 base and J by 0 bases, 4 bases remained unmatched. The CDR3 nucleotides are TGCGCCAGCAGCCAAGGAGGAGCGGGGAGCACAGATACGCAGTATTTT. It translates to CASSQGGAGSTDTQYF.